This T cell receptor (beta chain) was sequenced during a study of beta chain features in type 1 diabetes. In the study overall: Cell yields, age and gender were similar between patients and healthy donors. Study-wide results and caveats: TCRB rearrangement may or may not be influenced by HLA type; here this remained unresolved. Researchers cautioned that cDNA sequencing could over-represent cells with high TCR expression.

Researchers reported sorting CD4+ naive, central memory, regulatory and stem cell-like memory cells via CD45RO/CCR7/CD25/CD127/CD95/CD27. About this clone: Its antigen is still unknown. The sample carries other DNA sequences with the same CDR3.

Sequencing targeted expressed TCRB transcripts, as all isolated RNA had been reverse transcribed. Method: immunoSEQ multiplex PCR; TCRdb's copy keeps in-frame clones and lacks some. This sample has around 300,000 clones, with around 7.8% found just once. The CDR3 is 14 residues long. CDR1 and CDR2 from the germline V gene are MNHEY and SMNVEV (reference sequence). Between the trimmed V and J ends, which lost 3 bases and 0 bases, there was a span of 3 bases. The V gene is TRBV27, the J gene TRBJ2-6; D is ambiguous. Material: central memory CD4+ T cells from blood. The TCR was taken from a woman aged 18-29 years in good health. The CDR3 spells CASSFHSGANVLTF. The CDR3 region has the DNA TGTGCCAGCAGTTTCCACTCTGGGGCCAACGTCCTGACTTTC.